This paragraph reports one T cell receptor beta chain. The entirety of the isolated RNA underwent reverse transcription, so expressed TCRB transcripts were sequenced. Profiled with immunoSEQ multiplex PCR; TCRdb holds only in-frame clones, not every one. The repertoire holds more than 300,000 clones, roughly 13% seen once, with under 0.02% in the top ten. The data stem from a study of beta chain features in type 1 diabetes. As for the study in general: Examined across all samples were around 110,000,000 sorted cells.

CD4+ naive, central memory, regulatory and stem cell-like memory cells were sorted via CD45RO/CCR7/CD25/CD127/CD95/CD27. The CDR3 loop spans 15 amino acids. CDR1 is SGHTA and CDR2 is FQGTGA in the germline V gene. V lost 2 bases and J lost 3; bases outside the gene matches: 4. This clonotype originated in a man in his late teens or twenties in good health. What was sequenced was naive CD4+ T cells from blood. The V call is TRBV7-3, the J call TRBJ2-7, with 10 bases that match TRBD2. Here the CDR3 reads CASSLEASGSYEQYF. CDR3 coding DNA: TGTGCCAGCAGCTTAGAGGCTAGCGGGAGCTACGAGCAGTACTTC.